Each of the 8 T cell receptor beta chains below was sequenced from the same sample in a study of shared clonotypes between healthy human individuals. The table came from immunoSEQ multiplex PCR; TCRdb's copy has only in-frame clones and leaves some out. Of about 2.4 million clones listed, under 95% were seen once; the top ten hold 0.36%. Sequencing input: naive CD4+ T cells from PBMCs. The subset is: CD45RA+ positively selected. The receptors shown here come from a man between 18 and 35 years old in good health. Some clones in this sample may be carry-over from other donors' samples.

Regarding this clone: Other DNA sequences from this sample encode an identical CDR3 as well. The V call is TRBV9, the J call TRBJ2-1, with TRBD2 matching over 7 bases. This CDR3 is 15 amino acids long. Germline values: CDR1 SGDLS, CDR2 YYNGEE. With 0 bases clipped from V and 4 bases from J, the junction kept 4 bases outside the gene matches. CDR3 region: CASSVEVGRYNEQFF. CDR3 bases: TGTGCCAGCAGCGTAGAGGTCGGGAGGTACAATGAGCAGTTCTTC.

This sequence joins TRBV2 and TRBJ2-2; D possibly corresponds to TRBD2 (6 bases). Germline V CDR1 and CDR2: SNHLY, FYNNEI. The CDR3 length is 16 residues. V gave up 7 bases and J gave up 5 bases, with 20 bases separating them. The CDR3 nucleotides are TGTGCCAGCAAACCTGGGGGGACGTGGGGAACCGGGGAGCTGTTTTTT. This sequence encodes CASKPGGTWGTGELFF.

CDR3 sequence: CASSSVDSYEQYF. The CDR3 DNA is TGTGCCAGCAGTAGCGTCGACTCCTACGAGCAGTACTTC. V gene TRBV28 combines with J gene TRBJ2-7, with D unclear. The CDR3 has 13 amino acids. The V and J ends lost 5 bases and 0 bases respectively, with 8 bases between them. The V gene's germline CDR1 is MDHEN and CDR2 SYDVKM.

This clone appeared a single time. Other DNA variants within this sample encode the same CDR3. The chain recombines TRBV5-1 with TRBJ2-5; 8 nucleotides match TRBD2. The CDR3 is 14 residues long. V trimming: 2 bases; J trimming: 4 bases; junction bases outside the gene matches: 4. Germline V lookup: CDR1 SGHRS, CDR2 YFSETQ. Here the CDR3 DNA reads TGCGCCAGCAGCTTAGCGGGAGTGAGAGAGACCCAGTACTTC. This encodes CASSLAGVRETQYF.

The genes are TRBV13 and TRBJ2-7; 7 bases match TRBD2. V lost 5 bases and J lost 2; bases outside the gene matches: 12. The CDR3 consists of 16 residues. Germline loops: CDR1 PRHDT, CDR2 FYEKMQ (reference sequence). This chain's CDR3 is CASSAVRTREAYEQYF. The CDR3 DNA is TGTGCCAGCAGCGCGGTCCGGACTAGGGAAGCCTACGAGCAGTACTTC.

The chain employs TRBV6-1 and TRBJ1-5, with D possibly matching TRBD1 (6 bases). Trimming left V 0 bases short and J 3 bases short, with 12 bases between. Germline lookup yields CDR1 MNHNS and CDR2 SASEGT. This CDR3 has 16 residues. The CDR3 sequence is CASSEALGGFNQPQHF. In DNA form, the CDR3 reads TGTGCCAGCAGTGAAGCGCTAGGGGGATTCAATCAGCCCCAGCATTTT.

This clone was seen a single time. The chain carries TRBV11-2 and TRBJ1-2; D not resolved. Germline V gene lookup returns CDR1 SGHAT and CDR2 FQNNGV. V gave up 4 bases and J gave up 4 bases, with 10 bases separating them. This CDR3 is built from 13 residues. The CDR3 DNA reads as TGTGCCAGCAGCTCACGCGACATCTATGGCTACACCTTC. This encodes CASSSRDIYGYTF.

The chain recombines TRBV27 with TRBJ2-1, with D perhaps TRBD1 or TRBD2 (6 bases each). This CDR3 contains 13 residues. Trimming shortened V by 5 bases and J by 15 bases, and 20 bases separated the two germline ends. From germline, CDR1 is MNHEY and CDR2 SMNVEV (reference sequence). CDR3 sequence reads: CASSPRGRGGTFF. CDR3 coding DNA: TGTGCCAGCAGTCCCCGAGGTAGAGGGGGGACGTTCTTC.